Each of the 15 T cell receptor beta chains below was sequenced from the same sample in a study of shared clonotypes between healthy human individuals. Using immunoSEQ multiplex PCR, the repertoire was profiled, and TCRdb retains in-frame clones only, with some absent. The sample yields 2 million to 2.5 million clones, 85% to 95% seen once. Sequencing was performed on naive CD4+ T cells from PBMCs. Subset denoted: CD45RA+ positively selected. These receptors originate from a man aged 18 to 30 in good health. Some clones in this sample may be carry-over from other donors' samples.

The chain is built from TRBV5-1 and TRBJ1-1; TRBD1 matches 8 bases. The CDR3 has 14 amino acids. Germline lookup yields CDR1 SGHRS and CDR2 YFSETQ. With V trimmed by 5 bases and J by 4 bases, 7 bases remained unmatched. CDR3 sequence (DNA): TGCGCCAGCAGAGGTGAGACAGGGGCCACTGAAGCTTTCTTT. Translation gives CASRGETGATEAFF.

A note on this clone: This specimen includes other DNA sequences encoding the same CDR3. The chain employs TRBV9 and TRBJ1-4; 7 nucleotides line up with TRBD1. V shed 0 bases and J 8 bases; nucleotides not matched to a gene: 4. The CDR3 length is 14 residues. CDR1 and CDR2 from the germline V gene are SGDLS and YYNGEE. CDR3 nucleotide sequence: TGTGCCAGCAGCGTAGGACAGGGACGGGAAAAACTGTTTTTT. It is translated as CASSVGQGREKLFF.

The chain employs TRBV29-1 and TRBJ2-7, with a weak D call TRBD1 (6 bases). Between the trimmed V and J ends, which lost 5 bases and 2 bases, there was a span of 13 bases. The CDR3 is 13 residues long. Germline V gene data show CDR1 as SQVTM and CDR2 as ANQGSEA. The CDR3 DNA is TGCAGCGTTATTGAACAGGGCACCTACGAGCAGTACTTC. Its translation is CSVIEQGTYEQYF.

The chain has TRBV27 and TRBJ2-5; 9 bases map to TRBD2. The length of the CDR3 is 17 residues. From germline, CDR1 is MNHEY and CDR2 SMNVEV (reference sequence). V gave up 2 bases and J gave up 2 bases; unmatched junction bases: 9. CDR3 nucleotides: TGTGCCAGCAGTTTAAGGGGACTAGCAACGCCGCAAGAGACCCAGTACTTC. Translation: CASSLRGLATPQETQYF.

The V gene is TRBV5-1, the J gene TRBJ1-1, with a possible D match to TRBD1 (6 bases). Germline CDR1 SGHRS, CDR2 YFSETQ. Trimming removed 3 bases from V and 1 base from J, with 13 bases in between. This CDR3 contains 15 residues. The CDR3 region has the DNA TGCGCCAGCAGCTCACAGGGTACTCCGAACACTGAAGCTTTCTTT. Protein product: CASSSQGTPNTEAFF. Using reference TRBV5-1 and TRBJ1-1 for the parts outside the CDR3, the full variable domain is KAGVTQTPRYLIKTRGQQVTLSCSPISGHRSVSWYQQTPGQGLQFLFEYFSETQRNKGNFPGRFSGRQFSNSRSEMNVSTLELGDSALYLCASSSQGTPNTEAFFGQGTRLTVV.

The gene calls are TRBV18 and TRBJ2-2; the match to TRBD1 covers 7 bases. The germline V gene has CDR1 KGHSH and CDR2 LQKENI. V gave up 1 base and J gave up 3 bases; unmatched junction bases: 5. The CDR3 covers 16 residues. The CDR3 DNA follows: TGTGCCAGCTCACCACGCTCACAGGGGTACACCGGGGAGCTGTTTTTT. The encoded protein is CASSPRSQGYTGELFF.

This clone was recorded only once. The chain combines TRBV18 with TRBJ1-3, with D uncertain. Trimming pared 4 bases from V and 2 bases from J, leaving 15 bases between. This CDR3 comprises 16 residues. Germline V lookup: CDR1 KGHSH, CDR2 LQKENI. CDR3 region: CASSLGASGTGNTIYF. The CDR3 DNA reads TGTGCCAGCTCACTGGGAGCCAGCGGAACTGGAAACACCATATATTTT. Variable domain in full (rest from reference TRBV18 and TRBJ1-3): NAGVMQNPRHLVRRRGQEARLRCSPMKGHSHVYWYRQLPEEGLKFMVYLQKENIIDESGMPKERFSAEFPKEGPSILRIQQVVRGDSAAYFCASSLGASGTGNTIYFGEGSWLTVV.

The rearrangement uses TRBV28 and TRBJ1-2; D gene uncertain. Between the trimmed V and J ends, which lost 8 bases and 6 bases, there was a span of 22 bases. In germline, CDR1 is MDHEN, CDR2 SYDVKM. The CDR3 is 15 amino acids. DNA of the CDR3: TGTGCCAGCGAAACATTTCGAGCGTCAGGTGATGGCTACACCTTC. Its protein is CASETFRASGDGYTF.

This chain joins TRBV5-1 and TRBJ2-2, with 14 bases matching TRBD2. Trimming cost V 4 bases and J 8 bases; bases outside gene matches: 7. The germline V gene has CDR1 SGHRS and CDR2 YFSETQ. The CDR3 extends over 16 amino acids. CDR3 sequence: CASSLRTSGGPGELFF. The CDR3 DNA sequence: TGCGCCAGCAGCCTACGGACTAGCGGGGGGCCTGGGGAGCTGTTTTTT.

This chain joins TRBV28 and TRBJ1-1; 9 nucleotides align to TRBD1. This CDR3 has 18 residues. CDR1 is MDHEN, CDR2 SYDVKM, per germline. The trim removed 2 bases at V and 2 bases at J, leaving 12 bases unmatched. The DNA of the CDR3 is TGTGCCAGCAGTTTAATGGTTCTCGGGACAGGGAGAAACACTGAAGCTTTCTTT. It translates to CASSLMVLGTGRNTEAFF. The variable domain in full, completed from reference TRBV28 and TRBJ1-1, reads DVKVTQSSRYLVKRTGEKVFLECVQDMDHENMFWYRQDPGLGLRLIYFSYDVKMKEKGDIPEGYSVSREKKERFSLILESASTNQTSMYLCASSLMVLGTGRNTEAFFGQGTRLTVV.

The chain employs TRBV6-5 and TRBJ2-1; 8 nucleotides match TRBD1. The germline V gene encodes CDR1 MNHEY and CDR2 SVGAGI. The CDR3 sequence is 13 residues long. After removal of 3 bases from V and 13 bases from J, the junction contained 8 bases not matched to a gene. As DNA, the CDR3 is TGTGCCAGCAGTTATTCAGGGGGCAATGTCCAGTTCTTC. Amino acids: CASSYSGGNVQFF.

The chain combines TRBV5-1 with TRBJ2-7; no clear D. Germline CDR1 SGHRS, CDR2 YFSETQ. V was shortened by 0 bases and J by 5 bases, with 15 bases between the two germline ends. This CDR3 comprises 15 residues. CDR3 loop: CASSLEIGPYNEQYF. In DNA form, the CDR3 reads TGCGCCAGCAGCTTGGAGATCGGGCCGTACAACGAGCAGTACTTC. Drawing the rest from reference TRBV5-1 and TRBJ2-7, the complete variable domain is KAGVTQTPRYLIKTRGQQVTLSCSPISGHRSVSWYQQTPGQGLQFLFEYFSETQRNKGNFPGRFSGRQFSNSRSEMNVSTLELGDSALYLCASSLEIGPYNEQYFGPGTRLTVT.

The V gene is TRBV29-1, the J gene TRBJ2-4; D gene unclear. The germline CDR1 and CDR2 sequences are SQVTM and ANQGSEA. The V gene lost 7 bases and the J gene lost 2 bases, with 9 bases spanning the gap. This CDR3 is built from 12 residues. CDR3 residues: CSAGWTKNIQYF. The CDR3, as DNA: TGCAGCGCCGGGTGGACCAAAAACATTCAGTACTTC.

The chain combines TRBV5-4 with TRBJ2-2; D unclear. CDR1 is SGHNT and CDR2 is YYREEE in the germline V gene (reference sequence). The V end was cut by 7 bases, the J end by 2 bases, with 6 bases between. This CDR3 comprises 12 residues. CDR3 sequence (DNA): TGTGCCAGCCGCCGAAACACCGGGGAGCTGTTTTTT. It is translated as CASRRNTGELFF.

The J gene is TRBJ1-1, the V gene TRBV28; no clear D gene. The CDR3 has 11 residues. The germline CDR1 and CDR2 sequences are MDHEN and SYDVKM. The V end lost 7 bases, the J end lost 5 bases, and 8 bases lay between the germline ends. CDR3 nucleotides: TGTGCCAGCATAGGCCGGACTGAAGCTTTCTTT. Protein: CASIGRTEAFF.